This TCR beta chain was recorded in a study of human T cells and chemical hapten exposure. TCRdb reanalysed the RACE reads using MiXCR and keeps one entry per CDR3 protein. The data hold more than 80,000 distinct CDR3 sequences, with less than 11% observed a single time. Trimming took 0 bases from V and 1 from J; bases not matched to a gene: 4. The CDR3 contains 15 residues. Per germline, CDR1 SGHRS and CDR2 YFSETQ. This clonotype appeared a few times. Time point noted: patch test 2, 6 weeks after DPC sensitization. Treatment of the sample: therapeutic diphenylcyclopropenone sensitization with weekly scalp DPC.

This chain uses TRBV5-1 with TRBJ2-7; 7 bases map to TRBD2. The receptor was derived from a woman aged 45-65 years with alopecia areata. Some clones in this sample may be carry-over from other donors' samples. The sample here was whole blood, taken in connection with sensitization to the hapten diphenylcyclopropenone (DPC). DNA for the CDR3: TGCGCCAGCAGCTTGGGGGTAGCGGGTTCCTACGAGCAGTACTTC. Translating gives CASSLGVAGSYEQYF.